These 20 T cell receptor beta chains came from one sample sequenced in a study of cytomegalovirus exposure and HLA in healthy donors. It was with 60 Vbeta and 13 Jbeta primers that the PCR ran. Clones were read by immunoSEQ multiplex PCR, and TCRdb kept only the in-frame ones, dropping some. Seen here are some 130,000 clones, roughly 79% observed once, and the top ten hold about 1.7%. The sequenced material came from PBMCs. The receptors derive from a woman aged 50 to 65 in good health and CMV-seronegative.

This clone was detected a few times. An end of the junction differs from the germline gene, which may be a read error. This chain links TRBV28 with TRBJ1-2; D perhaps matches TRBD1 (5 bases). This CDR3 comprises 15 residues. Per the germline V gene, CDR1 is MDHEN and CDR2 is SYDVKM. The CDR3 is CASSLGGELGYGYPF. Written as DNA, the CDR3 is TGTGCCAGCAGTTTGGGGGGGGAACTAGGCTATGGCTACCCCTTC.

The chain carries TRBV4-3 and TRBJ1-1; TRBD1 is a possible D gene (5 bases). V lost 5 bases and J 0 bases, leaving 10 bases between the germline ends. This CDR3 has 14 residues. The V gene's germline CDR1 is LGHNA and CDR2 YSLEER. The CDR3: CASSWGLMNTEAFF. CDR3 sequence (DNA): TGCGCCAGCAGCTGGGGCCTTATGAACACTGAAGCTTTCTTT.

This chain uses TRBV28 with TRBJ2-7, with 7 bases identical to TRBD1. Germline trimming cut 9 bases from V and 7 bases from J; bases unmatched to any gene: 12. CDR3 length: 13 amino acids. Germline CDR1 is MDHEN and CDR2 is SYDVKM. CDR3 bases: TGTGCCAGTCTTAGACAGGGCCGGCGGGAGCAGTACTTC. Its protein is CASLRQGRREQYF.

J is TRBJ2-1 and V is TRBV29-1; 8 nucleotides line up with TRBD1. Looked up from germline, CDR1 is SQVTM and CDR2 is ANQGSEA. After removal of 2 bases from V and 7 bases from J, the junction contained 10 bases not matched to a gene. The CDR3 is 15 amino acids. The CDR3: CSVERGAGGLNEQFF. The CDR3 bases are TGCAGCGTTGAACGCGGCGCAGGGGGCTTAAATGAGCAGTTCTTC.

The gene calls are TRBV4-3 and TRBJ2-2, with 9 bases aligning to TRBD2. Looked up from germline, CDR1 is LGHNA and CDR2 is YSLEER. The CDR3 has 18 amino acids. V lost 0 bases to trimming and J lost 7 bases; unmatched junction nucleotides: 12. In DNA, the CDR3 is TGCGCCAGCAGCCAAGATCCGGGTGGCGGGAGGGCCGGCGGGGAGCTGTTTTTT. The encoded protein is CASSQDPGGGRAGGELFF.

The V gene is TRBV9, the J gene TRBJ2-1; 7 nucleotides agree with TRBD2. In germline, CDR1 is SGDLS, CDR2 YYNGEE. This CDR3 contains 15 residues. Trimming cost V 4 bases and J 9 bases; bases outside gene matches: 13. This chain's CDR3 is CASSPLGGGLGEQFF. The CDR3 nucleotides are TGTGCCAGCAGCCCTCTCGGGGGAGGGCTCGGTGAGCAGTTCTTC.

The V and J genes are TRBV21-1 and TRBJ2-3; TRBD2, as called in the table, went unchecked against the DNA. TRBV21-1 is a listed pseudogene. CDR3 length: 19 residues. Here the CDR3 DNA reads TGTGCCAGCAGACAAAAAAGGCCATCTAGCGGCATTAGGCCAGATACGCAGTATTTT. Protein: CASRQKRPSSGIRPDTQYF.

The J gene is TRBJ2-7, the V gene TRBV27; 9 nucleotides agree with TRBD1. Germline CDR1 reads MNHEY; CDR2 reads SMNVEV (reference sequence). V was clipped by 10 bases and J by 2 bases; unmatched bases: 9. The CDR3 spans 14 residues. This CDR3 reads CATIPGQGPYEQYV. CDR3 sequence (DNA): TGTGCCACCATCCCGGGACAGGGCCCCTACGAGCAGTACGTC.

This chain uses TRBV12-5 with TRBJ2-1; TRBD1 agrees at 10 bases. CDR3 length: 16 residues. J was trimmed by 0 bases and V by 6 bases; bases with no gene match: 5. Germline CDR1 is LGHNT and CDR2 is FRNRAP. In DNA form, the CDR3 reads TGTGCTAGTGGGCGCGACAGGGGGCCCTCCTACAATGAGCAGTTCTTC. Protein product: CASGRDRGPSYNEQFF.

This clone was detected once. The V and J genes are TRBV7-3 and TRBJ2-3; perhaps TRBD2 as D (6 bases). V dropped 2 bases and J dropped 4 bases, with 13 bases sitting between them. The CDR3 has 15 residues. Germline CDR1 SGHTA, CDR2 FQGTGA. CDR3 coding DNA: TGTGCCAGCAGCTTAGATGGGGGACTGGCAGATACGCAGTATTTT. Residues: CASSLDGGLADTQYF.

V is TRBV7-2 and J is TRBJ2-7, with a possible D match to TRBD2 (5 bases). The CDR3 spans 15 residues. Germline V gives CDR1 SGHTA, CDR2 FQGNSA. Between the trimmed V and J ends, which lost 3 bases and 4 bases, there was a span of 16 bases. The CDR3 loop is CASSFVGESGYEQYV. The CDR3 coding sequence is TGTGCCAGCAGCTTCGTCGGGGAGAGTGGGTACGAGCAGTACGTC.

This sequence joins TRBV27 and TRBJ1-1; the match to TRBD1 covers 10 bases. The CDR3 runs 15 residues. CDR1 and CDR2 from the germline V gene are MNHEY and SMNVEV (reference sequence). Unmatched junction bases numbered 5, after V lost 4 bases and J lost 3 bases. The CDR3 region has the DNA TGTGCCAGCAGTTACGGGACAGGGGTGGACACTGAAGCTTTCTTT. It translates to CASSYGTGVDTEAFF.

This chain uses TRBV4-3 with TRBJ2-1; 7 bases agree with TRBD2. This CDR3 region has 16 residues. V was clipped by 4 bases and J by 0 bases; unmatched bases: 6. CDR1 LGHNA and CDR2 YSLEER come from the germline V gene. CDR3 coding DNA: TGCGCCAGCAGCCGTAGCGGGTCGAGCTCCTACAATGAGCAGTTCTTC. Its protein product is CASSRSGSSSYNEQFF.

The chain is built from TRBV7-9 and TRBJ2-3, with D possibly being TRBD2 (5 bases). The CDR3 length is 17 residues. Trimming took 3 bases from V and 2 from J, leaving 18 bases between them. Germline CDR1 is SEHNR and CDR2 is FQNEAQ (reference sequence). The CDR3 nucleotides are TGTGCCAGCAGCTTTTTTGTGGGCCTAGCTAACACAGATACGCAGTATTTT. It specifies CASSFFVGLANTDTQYF.

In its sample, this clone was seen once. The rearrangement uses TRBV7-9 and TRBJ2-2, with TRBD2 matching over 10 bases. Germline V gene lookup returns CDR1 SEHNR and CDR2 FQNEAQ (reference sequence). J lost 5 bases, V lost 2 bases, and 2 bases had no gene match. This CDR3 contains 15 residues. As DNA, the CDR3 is TGTGCCAGCAGCTTATTGACTAGCGGGACCGGGGAGCTGTTTTTT. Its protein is CASSLLTSGTGELFF.

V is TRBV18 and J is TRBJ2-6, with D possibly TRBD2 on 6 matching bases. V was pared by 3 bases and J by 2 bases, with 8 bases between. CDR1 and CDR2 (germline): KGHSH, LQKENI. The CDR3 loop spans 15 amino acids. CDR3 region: CASSPSGAGANVLTF. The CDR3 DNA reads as TGTGCCAGCTCACCGTCGGGGGCTGGGGCCAACGTCCTGACTTTC.

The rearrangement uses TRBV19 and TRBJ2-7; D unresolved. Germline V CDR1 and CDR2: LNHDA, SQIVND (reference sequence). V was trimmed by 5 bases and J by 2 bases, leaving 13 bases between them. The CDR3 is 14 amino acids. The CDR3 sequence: CASSLGMAAYEQYF. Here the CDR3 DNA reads TGTGCCAGTAGTTTGGGCATGGCCGCCTACGAGCAGTACTTC.

The CDR3 sequence is CASSLKSGQGKLKGYTF. In nucleotides, the CDR3 is TGTGCCAGCAGTTTAAAATCAGGACAGGGGAAACTTAAGGGCTACACCTTC. This chain joins TRBV27 and TRBJ1-2; 9 bases line up with TRBD1. The germline V gene has CDR1 MNHEY and CDR2 SMNVEV (reference sequence). This CDR3 contains 17 residues. The junction had 15 bases not matched to a gene; V was cut back by 2 bases and J by 8 bases.

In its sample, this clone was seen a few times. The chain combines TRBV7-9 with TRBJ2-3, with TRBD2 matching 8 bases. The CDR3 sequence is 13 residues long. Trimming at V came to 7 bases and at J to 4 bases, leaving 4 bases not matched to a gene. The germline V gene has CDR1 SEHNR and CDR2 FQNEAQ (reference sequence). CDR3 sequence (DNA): TGTGCCAGCAAAGCGGGAGTCCCAGATACGCAGTATTTT. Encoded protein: CASKAGVPDTQYF. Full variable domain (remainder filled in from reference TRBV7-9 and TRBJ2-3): DTGVSQNPRHKITKRGQNVTFRCDPISEHNRLYWYRQTLGQGPEFLTYFQNEAQLEKSRLLSDRFSAERPKGSFSTLEIQRTEQGDSAMYLCASKAGVPDTQYFGPGTRLTVL.

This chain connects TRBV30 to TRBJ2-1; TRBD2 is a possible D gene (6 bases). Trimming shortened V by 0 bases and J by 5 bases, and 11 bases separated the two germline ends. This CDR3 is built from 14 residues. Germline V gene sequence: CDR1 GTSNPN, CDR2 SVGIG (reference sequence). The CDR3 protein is CAWSVLASHNEQFF. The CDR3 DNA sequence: TGTGCCTGGAGTGTCCTAGCGTCTCACAATGAGCAGTTCTTC.